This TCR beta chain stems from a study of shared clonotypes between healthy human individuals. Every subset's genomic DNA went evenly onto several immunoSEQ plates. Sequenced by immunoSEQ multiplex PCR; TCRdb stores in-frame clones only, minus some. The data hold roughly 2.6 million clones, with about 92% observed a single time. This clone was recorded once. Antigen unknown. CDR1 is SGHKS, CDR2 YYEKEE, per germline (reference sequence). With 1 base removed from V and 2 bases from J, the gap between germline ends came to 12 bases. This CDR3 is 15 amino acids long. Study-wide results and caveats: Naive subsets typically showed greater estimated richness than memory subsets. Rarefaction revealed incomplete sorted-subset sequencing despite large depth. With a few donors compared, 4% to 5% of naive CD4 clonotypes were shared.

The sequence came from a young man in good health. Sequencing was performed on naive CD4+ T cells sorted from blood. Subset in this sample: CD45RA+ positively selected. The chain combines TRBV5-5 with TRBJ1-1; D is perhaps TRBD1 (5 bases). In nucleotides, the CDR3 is TGTGCCAGCAGCTTGATTGACAGCGTAAACACTGAAGCTTTCTTT. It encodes CASSLIDSVNTEAFF.